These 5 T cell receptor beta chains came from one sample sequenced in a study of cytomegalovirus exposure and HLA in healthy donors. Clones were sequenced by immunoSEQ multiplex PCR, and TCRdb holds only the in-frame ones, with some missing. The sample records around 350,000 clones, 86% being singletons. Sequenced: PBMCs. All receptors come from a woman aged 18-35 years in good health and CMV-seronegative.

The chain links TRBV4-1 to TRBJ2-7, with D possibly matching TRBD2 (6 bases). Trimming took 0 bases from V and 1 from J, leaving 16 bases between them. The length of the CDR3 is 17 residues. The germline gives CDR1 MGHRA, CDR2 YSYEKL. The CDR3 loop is CASSQESRGAGSYEQYF. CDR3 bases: TGCGCCAGCAGCCAAGAATCCCGCGGGGCAGGGTCCTACGAGCAGTACTTC.

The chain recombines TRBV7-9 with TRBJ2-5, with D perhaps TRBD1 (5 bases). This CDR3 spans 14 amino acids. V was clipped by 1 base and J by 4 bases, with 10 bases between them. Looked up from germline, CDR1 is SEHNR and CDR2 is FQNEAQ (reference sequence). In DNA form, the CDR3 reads TGTGCCAGCAGCTTAGGGCAGGGCCCAGAGACCCAGTACTTC. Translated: CASSLGQGPETQYF.

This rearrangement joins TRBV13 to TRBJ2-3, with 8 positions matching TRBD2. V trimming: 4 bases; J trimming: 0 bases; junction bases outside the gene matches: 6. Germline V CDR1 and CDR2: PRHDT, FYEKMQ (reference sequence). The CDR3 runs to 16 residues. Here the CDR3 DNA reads TGTGCCAGCAGCTCGCGTAGCGGGGATAGCACAGATACGCAGTATTTT. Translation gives CASSSRSGDSTDTQYF.

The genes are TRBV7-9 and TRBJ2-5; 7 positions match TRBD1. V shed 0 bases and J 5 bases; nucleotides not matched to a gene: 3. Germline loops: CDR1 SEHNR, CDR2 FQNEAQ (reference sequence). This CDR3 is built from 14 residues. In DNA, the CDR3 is TGTGCCAGCAGCTTAGCAGGGGGCGGGGAGACCCAGTACTTC. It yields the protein CASSLAGGGETQYF.

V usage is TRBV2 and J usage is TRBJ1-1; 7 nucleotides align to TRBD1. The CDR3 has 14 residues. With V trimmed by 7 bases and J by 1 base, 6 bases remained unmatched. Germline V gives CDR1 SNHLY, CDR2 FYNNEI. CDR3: CASKTGSTNTEAFF. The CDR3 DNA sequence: TGTGCCAGCAAGACAGGGAGCACGAACACTGAAGCTTTCTTT.